What follows are 18 T cell receptor beta chains derived from one specimen sequenced in a study of T cells in narcolepsy. Generated by immunoSEQ multiplex PCR, the TCRdb table keeps only in-frame clones and is missing some. The repertoire holds roughly 35,000 clones, with 65% to 85% as singletons. What was sequenced was memory (CD45RA-) CD4+ T cells from blood. These TCRs come from a human donor in good health.

V gene TRBV5-5 combines with J gene TRBJ2-3; D is uncertain. Germline V gives CDR1 SGHKS, CDR2 YYEKEE (reference sequence). Deletions cut 3 bases from V and 2 bases from J, with 10 bases between. The CDR3 sequence is 14 residues long. CDR3: CASSYDGLTDTQYF. The DNA for the CDR3 is TGTGCCAGCAGCTATGACGGGCTCACAGATACGCAGTATTTT.

The chain employs TRBV4-3 and TRBJ2-6, with 9 bases that match TRBD1. Germline V CDR1 and CDR2: LGHNA, YSLEER. J gave up 0 bases and V 1 base, and 4 bases lay outside the gene matches. The CDR3 has 18 amino acids. The CDR3 DNA is TGCGCCAGCAGCCAAGTGACAGGGGGATCCTCTGGGGCCAACGTCCTGACTTTC. This translates into CASSQVTGGSSGANVLTF.

The rearrangement joins TRBV30 to TRBJ2-1; a possible D gene is TRBD2 (6 bases). This CDR3 contains 12 residues. V dropped 2 bases and J dropped 9 bases, with 11 bases sitting between them. Germline V gene lookup returns CDR1 GTSNPN and CDR2 SVGIG (reference sequence). The CDR3 sequence: CAWSIIGSEQFF. CDR3 bases: TGTGCCTGGAGTATAATCGGGAGTGAGCAGTTCTTC.

The V and J genes are TRBV5-5 and TRBJ2-7; possible D gene TRBD1, 6 bases. This CDR3 has 15 residues. V shed 0 bases and J shed 0 bases, with 10 bases lying between them. In germline, CDR1 is SGHKS, CDR2 YYEKEE (reference sequence). The CDR3 nucleotides are TGTGCCAGCAGCTTGGGGCCGGGACACTCCTACGAGCAGTACTTC. It yields the protein CASSLGPGHSYEQYF.

This chain connects TRBV20-1 to TRBJ1-4; weak D call: TRBD1 (5 bases). Germline CDR1 is DFQATT and CDR2 is SNEGSKA (reference sequence). V lost 4 bases and J 13 bases, leaving 13 bases between the germline ends. The CDR3 loop spans 11 amino acids. The CDR3 DNA reads TGCAGTGCTACCAGTCAGGGTGTACTGTTTTTT. Its protein product is CSATSQGVLFF.

A remark on this clone: Sequence at one end of the junction differs from germline and may be a read error. CDR3 protein: CASRGGLVNNGQFF. In DNA form, the CDR3 reads TGTGCCAGCAGAGGGGGACTAGTCAACAATGGGCAGTTCTTC. This chain joins TRBV2 and TRBJ2-1, with TRBD2 matching over 8 bases. This CDR3 is built from 14 residues. Germline CDR1 and CDR2: SNHLY and FYNNEI.

V is TRBV25-1 and J is TRBJ2-7; 7 bases agree with TRBD1. Unmatched junction bases numbered 8, after V lost 8 bases and J lost 7 bases. The CDR3 is 12 amino acids. Germline lookup yields CDR1 MGHDK and CDR2 SYGVNS. The CDR3: CASQDRVWEQYF. CDR3 bases: TGTGCCAGCCAAGACAGGGTTTGGGAGCAGTACTTC.

This chain links TRBV7-2 with TRBJ2-7; the match to TRBD1 covers 11 bases. Losses at the gene ends were 3 bases for V and 6 bases for J; bases not matched to a gene: 7. Germline CDR1 SGHTA, CDR2 FQGNSA. The CDR3 contains 15 residues. CDR3 in amino acids: CASSLAGTGGSEQYF. CDR3 DNA sequence: TGTGCCAGCAGCTTGGCCGGGACAGGGGGATCCGAGCAGTACTTC. Full variable domain (remainder filled in from reference TRBV7-2 and TRBJ2-7): GAGVSQSPSNKVTEKGKDVELRCDPISGHTALYWYRQSLGQGLEFLIYFQGNSAPDKSGLPSDRFSAERTGGSVSTLTIQRTQQEDSAVYLCASSLAGTGGSEQYFGPGTRLTVT.

The chain links TRBV28 to TRBJ1-6; TRBD1 agrees at 7 bases. Germline V CDR1 and CDR2: MDHEN, SYDVKM. Trimming took 6 bases from V and 10 from J; bases not matched to a gene: 9. CDR3 length: 14 amino acids. CDR3 residues: CASSHRGGNSPLHF. CDR3 bases: TGTGCCAGCAGCCACAGGGGTGGCAACTCACCCCTCCACTTT.

As concerns this clone: The same CDR3 is also encoded by other DNA sequences in this sample. The V gene is TRBV5-6, the J gene TRBJ2-1; the D is unclear. Germline CDR1 is SGHDT and CDR2 is YYEEEE. The V gene lost 7 bases and the J gene lost 10 bases, with 18 bases spanning the gap. The CDR3 has 13 amino acids. The chain's CDR3 is CASCRLGMGEQFF. The CDR3 region has the DNA TGTGCCAGCTGCCGACTGGGGATGGGCGAGCAGTTCTTC.

The V call is TRBV15, the J call TRBJ1-2; D ambiguous. CDR1 is LNHNV and CDR2 is YYDKDF in the germline V gene (reference sequence). The CDR3 extends over 16 amino acids. Trimming removed 0 bases from V and 1 base from J, with 12 bases in between. In DNA, the CDR3 is TGTGCCACCAGCAGAGATATGGCCCGGGATAACTATGGCTACACCTTC. As protein: CATSRDMARDNYGYTF.

This clone was recorded once. The rearrangement joins TRBV2 to TRBJ2-5; no definite D call. Germline V lookup: CDR1 SNHLY, CDR2 FYNNEI. Trimming pared 4 bases from V and 5 bases from J, leaving 17 bases between. This CDR3 is 15 amino acids long. The CDR3 DNA sequence: TGTGCCAGCAGTGCCTCCTTACTTCAGTTTGAGACCCAGTACTTC. Protein sequence: CASSASLLQFETQYF.

The rearrangement links TRBV5-5 to TRBJ2-1, with D unclear. The germline gives CDR1 SGHKS, CDR2 YYEKEE (reference sequence). V shed 0 bases and J shed 8 bases, with 12 bases lying between them. There are 14 residues in the CDR3. CDR3 residues: CASSLDWANDEQFF. The CDR3 nucleotides read TGTGCCAGCAGCTTGGATTGGGCGAACGATGAGCAGTTCTTC.

The chain recombines TRBV10-3 with TRBJ2-5; no definite D call. Near its end, the DNA agrees better with TRBJ2-7, so the J call may be wrong. CDR3 length: 14 residues. The germline gives CDR1 ENHRY, CDR2 SYGVKD. This chain's CDR3 is CAISSETHTYEQYF. The CDR3, as DNA: TGTGCCATCAGTTCAGAAACTCATACCTACGAGCAGTACTTC.

The chain joins TRBV11-2 to TRBJ1-4; D unclear. The V end lost 4 bases, the J end lost 0 bases, and 9 bases lay between the germline ends. CDR3 size: 15 residues. From germline, CDR1 is SGHAT and CDR2 FQNNGV. The CDR3 coding sequence is TGTGCCAGCAGCTCCGCGGGTGCAACTAATGAAAAACTGTTTTTT. Its translation is CASSSAGATNEKLFF.

CDR3 nucleotides: TGTGCCAGCAGCTGGAAGGGGACAGGGGGCGTGAATGAGCAGTTCTTC. It encodes CASSWKGTGGVNEQFF. V and J are TRBV7-2 and TRBJ2-1; TRBD1 matches at 12 bases. The CDR3 spans 16 residues. V shed 4 bases, J shed 7 bases, and the junction held 8 bases outside the gene matches. Germline loops: CDR1 SGHTA, CDR2 FQGNSA.

This chain connects TRBV7-8 to TRBJ2-7, with 7 bases fitting TRBD2. The CDR3 extends over 16 amino acids. J gave up 0 bases and V 1 base, and 6 bases lay outside the gene matches. Germline V gene lookup returns CDR1 SGHVS and CDR2 FQNEAQ. This CDR3 reads CASSLGTGGSSYEQYF. Written as DNA, the CDR3 is TGTGCCAGCAGCTTAGGGACGGGGGGAAGCTCCTACGAGCAGTACTTC.

The chain is built from TRBV7-9 and TRBJ1-2; D possibly corresponds to TRBD1 (5 bases). The CDR3 extends over 14 amino acids. The V gene lost 5 bases and the J gene lost 4 bases, with 14 bases spanning the gap. The V gene's germline CDR1 is SEHNR and CDR2 FQNEAQ (reference sequence). The CDR3 reads CASSPRVIGYGYTF. The DNA for the CDR3 is TGTGCCAGCAGCCCCAGGGTTATTGGCTATGGCTACACCTTC. Together with reference TRBV7-9 and TRBJ1-2, the CDR3 gives the full variable domain: DTGVSQNPRHKITKRGQNVTFRCDPISEHNRLYWYRQTLGQGPEFLTYFQNEAQLEKSRLLSDRFSAERPKGSFSTLEIQRTEQGDSAMYLCASSPRVIGYGYTFGSGTRLTVV.